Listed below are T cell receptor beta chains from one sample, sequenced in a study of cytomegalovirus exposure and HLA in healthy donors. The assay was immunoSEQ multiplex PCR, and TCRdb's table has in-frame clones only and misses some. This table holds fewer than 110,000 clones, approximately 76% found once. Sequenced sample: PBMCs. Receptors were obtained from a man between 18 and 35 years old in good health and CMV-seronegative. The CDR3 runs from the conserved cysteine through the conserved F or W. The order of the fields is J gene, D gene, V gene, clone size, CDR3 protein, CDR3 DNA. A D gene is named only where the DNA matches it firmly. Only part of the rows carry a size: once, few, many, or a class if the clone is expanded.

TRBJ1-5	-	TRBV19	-	CASSAARAPNQPQHF	TGTGCCAGTAGTGCGGCCAGGGCCCCCAATCAGCCCCAGCATTTT
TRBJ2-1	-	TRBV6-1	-	CASSSRQALYNEQFF	TGTGCCAGCAGTTCCAGACAGGCGCTCTACAATGAGCAGTTCTTC
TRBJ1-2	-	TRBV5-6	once	CASSLASGQTLRDYGYTF	TGTGCCAGCAGCTTGGCGAGCGGACAGACTCTAAGGGACTATGGCTACACCTTC
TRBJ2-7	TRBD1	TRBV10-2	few	CASWTGGYEQYF	TGCGCCAGTTGGACAGGGGGCTACGAGCAGTACTTC
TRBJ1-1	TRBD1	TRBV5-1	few	CASSLDRGLGNTEAFF	TGCGCCAGCAGCCTCGACAGGGGGCTCGGGAACACTGAAGCTTTCTTT
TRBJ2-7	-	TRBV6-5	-	CASGGTYTRDEQYF	TGTGCCAGCGGAGGGACCTACACGAGGGACGAGCAGTACTTC
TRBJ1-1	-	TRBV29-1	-	CSGAPARRTEAFF	TGCAGCGGGGCGCCCGCGCGACGGACTGAAGCTTTCTTT
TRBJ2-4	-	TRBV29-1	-	CSVVRSQGNIQYF	TGCAGCGTTGTGCGGTCGCAGGGGAACATTCAGTACTTC
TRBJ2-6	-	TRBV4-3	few	CASSQVRAGANVLTF	TGCGCCAGCAGCCAAGTCAGGGCTGGGGCCAACGTCCTGACTTTC
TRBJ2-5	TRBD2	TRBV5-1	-	CASSPSGGEETQYF	TGCGCCAGCAGCCCTAGCGGGGGGGAAGAGACCCAGTACTTC
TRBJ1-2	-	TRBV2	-	CASSGGPGRRGGYTF	TGTGCCAGCAGTGGAGGCCCGGGGAGGAGAGGTGGCTACACCTTC
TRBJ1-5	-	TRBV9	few	CASSVGANQPQHF	TGTGCCAGCAGCGTAGGGGCCAATCAGCCCCAGCATTTT
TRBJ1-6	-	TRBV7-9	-	CASSTLVSGSYNSPLHF	TGTGCCAGCAGCACCCTCGTCTCGGGCTCCTATAATTCACCCCTCCACTTT
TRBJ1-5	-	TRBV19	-	CASMVSRALSNQPQHF	TGTGCCAGTATGGTGAGCAGGGCCCTTAGCAATCAGCCCCAGCATTTT
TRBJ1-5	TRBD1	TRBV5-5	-	CASSFYPGTEGVQHF	TGTGCCAGCAGCTTTTACCCCGGGACAGAGGGCGTCCAGCATTTT
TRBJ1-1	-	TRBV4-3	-	CASSQAVGGGTEAFF	TGCGCCAGCAGCCAAGCTGTGGGAGGGGGCACTGAAGCTTTCTTT
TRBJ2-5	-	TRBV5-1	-	CASSLFPGETQYF	TGCGCCAGCAGCTTGTTCCCGGGGGAGACCCAGTACTTC
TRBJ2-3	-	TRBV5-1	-	CASSLPGTDTQYF	TGCGCCAGCAGCTTGCCGGGGACAGATACGCAGTATTTT
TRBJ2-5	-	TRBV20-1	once	CSADYRDLRYF	TGCAGTGCTGATTACCGGGATCTTCGCTACTTC
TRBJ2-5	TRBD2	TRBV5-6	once	CASSLGGGAVETQYF	TGTGCCAGCAGCTTGGGCGGGGGGGCCGTAGAGACCCAGTACTTC
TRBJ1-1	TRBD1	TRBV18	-	CASSMGQGNTEAFF	TGTGCCAGCTCAATGGGACAGGGGAACACTGAAGCTTTCTTT
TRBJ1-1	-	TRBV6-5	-	CASSLRGLRDTEAFF	TGTGCCAGCAGCCTACGCGGGCTTAGGGACACTGAAGCTTTCTTT
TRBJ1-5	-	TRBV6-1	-	CASSDYSNQPQHF	TGTGCCAGCAGTGACTATAGCAATCAGCCCCAGCATTTT
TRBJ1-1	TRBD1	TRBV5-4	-	CASSSGQGRNTEAFF	TGTGCCAGCAGCTCAGGACAGGGAAGAAATACTGAAGCTTTCTTT
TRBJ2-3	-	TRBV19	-	CASSIDGQSRDTQYF	TGTGCCAGTAGTATAGATGGACAGAGCCGTGATACGCAGTATTTT
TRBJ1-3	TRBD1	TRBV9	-	CASSVEGQGYTIYF	TGTGCCAGCAGCGTAGAGGGACAGGGGTACACCATATATTTT
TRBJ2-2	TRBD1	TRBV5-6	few	CASSLPRSGGGELFF	TGTGCCAGCAGCTTGCCGAGGTCAGGGGGAGGGGAGCTGTTTTTT
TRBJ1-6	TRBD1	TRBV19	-	CASTGTGGVRSYNSPLHF	TGTGCCAGTACCGGGACAGGCGGCGTTAGGTCCTATAATTCACCCCTCCACTTT
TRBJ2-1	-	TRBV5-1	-	CASSNGRGNEQFF	TGCGCCAGCAGCAATGGCCGGGGCAATGAGCAGTTCTTC
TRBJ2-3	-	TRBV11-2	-	CASSLDLDTSTDTQYF	TGTGCCAGCAGCTTAGATCTGGACACAAGCACAGATACGCAGTATTTT
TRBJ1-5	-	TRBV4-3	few	CASSQGLGEEPQHF	TGCGCCAGCAGCCAAGGGTTGGGGGAGGAGCCCCAGCATTTT
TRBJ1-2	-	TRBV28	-	CASSEINYGYTF	TGTGCCAGCAGCGAGATAAACTATGGCTACACCTTC
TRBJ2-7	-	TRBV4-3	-	CASSQEDGPSWTRLRF	TGCGCCAGCAGCCAGGAGGACGGCCCGTCTTGGACCCGGTTGCGCTTC
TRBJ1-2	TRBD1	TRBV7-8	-	CASSSAHRGANYGYTF	TGTGCCAGCAGCTCTGCCCACAGGGGCGCTAACTATGGCTACACCTTC
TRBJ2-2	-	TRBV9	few	CASSLQTGELFF	TGTGCCAGCAGCTTACAAACCGGGGAGCTGTTTTTT
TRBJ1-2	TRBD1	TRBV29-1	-	CSVEEFTGGDGYTF	TGCAGCGTTGAAGAATTTACAGGGGGCGATGGCTACACCTTC
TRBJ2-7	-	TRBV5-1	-	CASSSRSSYEQYF	TGCGCCAGCAGCTCGAGATCCTCCTACGAGCAGTACTTC
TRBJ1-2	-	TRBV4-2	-	CASSQEWQGYYGYTF	TGTGCCAGCAGCCAAGAGTGGCAGGGATACTATGGCTACACCTTC
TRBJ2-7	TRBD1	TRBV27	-	CASSLSTGGIYEQYF	TGTGCCAGCAGCCTATCGACAGGGGGCATATACGAGCAGTACTTC
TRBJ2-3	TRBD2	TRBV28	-	CASSLSGLAEHGDTQYF	TGTGCCAGCAGTTTATCCGGACTAGCGGAACATGGAGATACGCAGTATTTT
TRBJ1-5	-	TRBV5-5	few	CASSLGDRWSNQPQHF	TGTGCCAGCAGCTTGGGTGACAGGTGGAGCAATCAGCCCCAGCATTTT
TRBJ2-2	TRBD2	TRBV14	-	CASSSSGGGTGELFF	TGTGCCAGCAGCTCAAGCGGGGGGGGAACCGGGGAGCTGTTTTTT
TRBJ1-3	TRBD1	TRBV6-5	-	CASSYEGATGNTIYF	TGTGCCAGCAGTTACGAGGGGGCTACCGGAAACACCATATATTTT
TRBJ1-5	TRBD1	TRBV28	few	CASIGDREEYQPQHF	TGTGCCAGCATTGGGGACAGGGAGGAATATCAGCCCCAGCATTTT
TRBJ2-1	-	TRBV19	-	CASRPRTITYNEQFF	TGTGCCAGTAGACCCCGGACAATTACTTACAATGAGCAGTTCTTC
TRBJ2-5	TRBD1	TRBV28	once	CASSPGQGGSEQYF	TGTGCCAGCAGTCCAGGACAGGGCGGCTCTGAGCAGTACTTC
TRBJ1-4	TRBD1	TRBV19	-	CASSLPGTGNEKLFF	TGTGCCAGTAGTCTCCCCGGGACAGGAAATGAAAAACTGTTTTTT
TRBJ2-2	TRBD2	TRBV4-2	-	CASSLGLAGGRDTGELFF	TGTGCCAGCAGCCTAGGACTAGCGGGGGGGCGGGACACCGGGGAGCTGTTTTTT
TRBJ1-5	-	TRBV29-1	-	CSARRGDSNQPQHF	TGCAGCGCCAGACGGGGGGATAGCAATCAGCCCCAGCATTTT
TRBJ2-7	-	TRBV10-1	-	CASSAQGPPYEQYF	TGCGCCAGCAGTGCACAGGGACCCCCCTACGAGCAGTACTTC
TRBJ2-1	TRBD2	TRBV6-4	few	CASSDAAGGPINEQFF	TGTGCCAGCAGTGACGCGGCGGGGGGCCCCATTAATGAGCAGTTCTTC
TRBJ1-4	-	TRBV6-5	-	CASSRTVTNEKLFF	TGTGCCAGCAGTAGGACAGTTACTAATGAAAAACTGTTTTTT
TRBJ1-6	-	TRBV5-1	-	CASSRPDSNSPLHF	TGCGCCAGCAGCAGACCGGACAGCAATTCACCCCTCCACTTT
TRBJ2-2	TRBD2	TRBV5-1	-	CASSSGLAGGHWTGELFF	TGCGCCAGCAGCTCCGGACTAGCGGGGGGGCACTGGACCGGGGAGCTGTTTTTT
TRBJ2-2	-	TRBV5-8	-	CASSLELTGELFF	TGTGCCAGCAGCTTGGAGCTCACCGGGGAGCTGTTTTTT
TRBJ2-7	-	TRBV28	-	CASSLWGGPYEQYF	TGTGCCAGCAGTTTATGGGGGGGGCCTTACGAGCAGTACTTC
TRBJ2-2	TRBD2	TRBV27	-	CASSYWGGEGDTGELFF	TGTGCCAGCAGTTATTGGGGAGGGGAGGGAGACACCGGGGAGCTGTTTTTT
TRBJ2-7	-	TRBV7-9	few	CASSLTYAGEQYF	TGTGCCAGCAGCCTAACCTACGCCGGGGAGCAGTACTTC
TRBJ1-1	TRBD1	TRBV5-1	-	CASRQGNTEAFF	TGCGCCAGCCGACAGGGTAACACTGAAGCTTTCTTT
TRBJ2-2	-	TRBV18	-	CASSTPGGTGELFF	TGTGCCAGCTCTACCCCCGGAGGTACCGGGGAGCTGTTTTTT